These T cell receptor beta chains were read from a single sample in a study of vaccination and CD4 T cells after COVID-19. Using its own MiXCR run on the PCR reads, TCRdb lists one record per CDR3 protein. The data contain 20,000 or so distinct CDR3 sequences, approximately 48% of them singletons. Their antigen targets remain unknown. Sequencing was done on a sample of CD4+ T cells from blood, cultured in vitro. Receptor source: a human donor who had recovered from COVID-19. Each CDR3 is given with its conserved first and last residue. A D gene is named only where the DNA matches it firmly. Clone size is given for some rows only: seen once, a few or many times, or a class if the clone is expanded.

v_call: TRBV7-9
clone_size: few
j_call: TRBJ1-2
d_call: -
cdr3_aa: CASSLLLGPYGYTF
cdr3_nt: TGTGCCAGCAGCCTTCTATTAGGACCCTATGGCTACACCTTC

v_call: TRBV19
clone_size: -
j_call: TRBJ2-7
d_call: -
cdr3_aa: CATSPGRRSYEQYF
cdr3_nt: TGTGCCACCTCACCGGGGCGTCGGTCCTACGAGCAGTACTTC

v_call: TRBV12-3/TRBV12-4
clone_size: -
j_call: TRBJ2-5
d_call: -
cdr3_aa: CASRPGGGTQYF
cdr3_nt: TGTGCCAGCAGGCCGGGCGGAGGGACCCAGTACTTC

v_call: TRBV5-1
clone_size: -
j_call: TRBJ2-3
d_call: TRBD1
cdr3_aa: CASSSGQGEFTQYF
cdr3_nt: TGCGCCAGCAGCTCCGGACAGGGGGAGTTTACGCAGTATTTT

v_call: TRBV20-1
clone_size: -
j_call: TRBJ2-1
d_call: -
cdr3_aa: CSALEGLIAHSSYNEQFF
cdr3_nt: TGCAGTGCTCTAGAGGGTCTAATAGCGCACAGCTCCTACAATGAGCAGTTCTTC

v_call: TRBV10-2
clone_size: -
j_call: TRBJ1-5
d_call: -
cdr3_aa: CASSGDTSQPQHF
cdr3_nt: TGCGCCAGCAGTGGGGACACCAGTCAGCCCCAGCATTTT

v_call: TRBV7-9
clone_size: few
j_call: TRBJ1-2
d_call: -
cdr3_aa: CASSLGGTESYGYTF
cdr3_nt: TGTGCCAGCAGCTTAGGTGGGACGGAGAGTTATGGCTACACCTTC

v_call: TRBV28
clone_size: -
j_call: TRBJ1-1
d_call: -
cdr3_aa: CASSFTMNTEAFF
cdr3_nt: TGTGCCAGCAGTTTTACCATGAACACTGAAGCTTTCTTT

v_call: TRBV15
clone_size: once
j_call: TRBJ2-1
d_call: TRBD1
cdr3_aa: CATSRGGYRTGGKDNEQFF
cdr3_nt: TGTGCCACCAGCAGAGGAGGCTACCGGACAGGGGGCAAGGACAATGAGCAGTTCTTC

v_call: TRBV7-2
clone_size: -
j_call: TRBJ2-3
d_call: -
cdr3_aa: CASTHSYGSTDTQYF
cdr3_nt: TGTGCCAGCACCCACAGCTATGGAAGCACAGATACGCAGTATTTT

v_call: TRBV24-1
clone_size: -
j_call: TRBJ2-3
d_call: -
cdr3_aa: CATSDSSGRPDTQYF
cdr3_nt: TGTGCCACCAGTGATTCCAGCGGCCGACCAGATACGCAGTATTTT

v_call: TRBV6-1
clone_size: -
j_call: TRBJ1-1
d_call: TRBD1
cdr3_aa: CASSMGRVGTGVNTEAFF
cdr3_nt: TGTGCCAGCAGTATGGGCCGGGTGGGGACAGGAGTTAACACTGAAGCTTTCTTT

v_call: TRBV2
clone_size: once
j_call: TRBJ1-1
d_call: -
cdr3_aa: CASSELGEGTGAFF
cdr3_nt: TGTGCCAGCAGTGAATTAGGGGAGGGCACTGGAGCTTTCTTT

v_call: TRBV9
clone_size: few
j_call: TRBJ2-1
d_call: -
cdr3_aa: CASSVAAYNEQFF
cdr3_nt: TGTGCCAGCAGCGTAGCTGCCTACAATGAGCAGTTCTTC

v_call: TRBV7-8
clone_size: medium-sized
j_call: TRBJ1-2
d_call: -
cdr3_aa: CASSLGTSTNYGYTF
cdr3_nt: TGTGCCAGCAGCTTGGGGACATCCACTAACTATGGCTACACCTTC

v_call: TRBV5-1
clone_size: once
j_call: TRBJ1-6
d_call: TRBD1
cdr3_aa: CASSFGDSSSPLHF
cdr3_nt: TGCGCCAGCAGCTTTGGGGACAGTAGTTCACCCCTCCACTTT

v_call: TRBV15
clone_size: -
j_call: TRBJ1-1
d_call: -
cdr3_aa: CATPGANTEAFF
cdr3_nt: TGTGCCACGCCAGGGGCGAACACTGAAGCTTTCTTT

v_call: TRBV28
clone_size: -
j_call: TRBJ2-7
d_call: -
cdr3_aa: CASSSSGERQSYEQYF
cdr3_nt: TGTGCCAGCAGTTCTTCCGGAGAGCGGCAGTCCTACGAGCAGTACTTC

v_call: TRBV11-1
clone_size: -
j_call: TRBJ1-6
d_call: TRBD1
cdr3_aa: CASRAGTVNSPLHF
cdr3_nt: TGTGCCAGCAGAGCCGGGACAGTCAATTCACCCCTCCACTTT

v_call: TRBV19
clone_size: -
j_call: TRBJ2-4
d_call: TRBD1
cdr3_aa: CASIDLGTGVNIQYF
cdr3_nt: TGTGCCAGTATCGATTTGGGGACAGGGGTAAACATTCAGTACTTC

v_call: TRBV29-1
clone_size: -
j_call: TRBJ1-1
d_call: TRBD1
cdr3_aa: CSALTGRNTEAFF
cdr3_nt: TGCAGCGCTTTGACAGGGAGGAACACTGAAGCTTTCTTT

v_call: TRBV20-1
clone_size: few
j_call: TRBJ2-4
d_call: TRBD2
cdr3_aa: CSAATSPIQYF
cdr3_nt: TGCAGTGCTGCGACTAGCCCGATTCAGTACTTC

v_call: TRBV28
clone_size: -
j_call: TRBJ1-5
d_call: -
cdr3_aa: CASSLMGGGQTNQPQHF
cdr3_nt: TGTGCCAGCAGTTTAATGGGAGGGGGACAAACTAATCAGCCCCAGCATTTT

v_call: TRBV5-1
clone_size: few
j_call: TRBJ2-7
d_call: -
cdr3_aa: CASSTPMGELDEQYF
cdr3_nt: TGCGCCAGCAGCACGCCCATGGGGGAGCTCGACGAGCAGTACTTC

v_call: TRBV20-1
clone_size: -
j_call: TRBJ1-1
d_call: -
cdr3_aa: CSAPMGGAGGLNTEAFF
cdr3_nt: TGCAGTGCTCCCATGGGGGGGGCGGGAGGATTGAACACTGAAGCTTTCTTT

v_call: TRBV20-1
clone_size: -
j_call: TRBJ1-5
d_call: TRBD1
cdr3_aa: CSAIGQADQPQHF
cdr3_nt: TGCAGTGCTATCGGACAGGCGGATCAGCCCCAGCATTTT

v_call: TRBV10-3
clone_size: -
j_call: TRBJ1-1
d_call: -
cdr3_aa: CAISDAVVTEAFF
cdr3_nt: TGTGCCATCAGTGATGCCGTAGTCACTGAAGCTTTCTTT

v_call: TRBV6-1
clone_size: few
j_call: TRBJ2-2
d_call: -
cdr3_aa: CASTPPGTTNTGELFF
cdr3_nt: TGTGCCAGCACCCCACCCGGGACAACGAACACCGGGGAGCTGTTTTTT

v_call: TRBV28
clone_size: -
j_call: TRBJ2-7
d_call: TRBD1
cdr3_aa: CASSSELWDRNTYEQYF
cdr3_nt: TGTGCCAGCAGTTCAGAGTTGTGGGACAGGAATACCTACGAGCAGTACTTC

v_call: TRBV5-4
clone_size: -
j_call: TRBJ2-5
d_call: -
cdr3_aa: CASSPAGLNQETQYF
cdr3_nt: TGTGCCAGCAGCCCTGCGGGCCTGAACCAAGAGACCCAGTACTTC

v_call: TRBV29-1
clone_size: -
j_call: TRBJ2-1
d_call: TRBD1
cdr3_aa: CSVDPTGDNEQFF
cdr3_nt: TGCAGCGTTGACCCGACAGGGGACAATGAGCAGTTCTTC

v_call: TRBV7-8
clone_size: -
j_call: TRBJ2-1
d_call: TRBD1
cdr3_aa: CASSPLTGGYNEQFF
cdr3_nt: TGTGCCAGCAGCCCACTGACAGGGGGCTACAATGAGCAGTTCTTC

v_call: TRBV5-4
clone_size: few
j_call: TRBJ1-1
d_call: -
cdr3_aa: CASSPTRGEAFF
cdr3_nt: TGTGCCAGCAGCCCCACTCGGGGCGAAGCTTTCTTT

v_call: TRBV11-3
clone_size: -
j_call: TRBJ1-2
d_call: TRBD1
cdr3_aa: CASSLDPGQPRHGYTF
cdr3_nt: TGTGCCAGCAGCTTAGATCCGGGACAGCCCCGCCATGGCTACACCTTC

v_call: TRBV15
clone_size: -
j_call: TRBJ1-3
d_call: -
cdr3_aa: CATSRDRGSGNTIYF
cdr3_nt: TGTGCCACCAGCAGAGACCGGGGCTCTGGAAACACCATATATTTT

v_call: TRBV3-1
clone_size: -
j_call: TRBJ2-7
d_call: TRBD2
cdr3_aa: CASSSIGTSGTISYEQYF
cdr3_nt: TGTGCCAGCAGCTCTATTGGGACTAGCGGGACCATCTCCTACGAGCAGTACTTC

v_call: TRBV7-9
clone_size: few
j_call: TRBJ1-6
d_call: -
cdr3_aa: CASSSETALHF
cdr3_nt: TGTGCCAGCAGCTCTGAAACAGCCCTCCACTTT

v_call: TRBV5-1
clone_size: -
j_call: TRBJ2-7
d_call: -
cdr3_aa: CASTSGAGQSSYEQYF
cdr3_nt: TGCGCCAGCACCAGCGGCGCGGGCCAGAGCTCCTACGAGCAGTACTTC

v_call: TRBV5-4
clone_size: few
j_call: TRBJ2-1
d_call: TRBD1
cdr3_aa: CASSFGQGTYNEQFF
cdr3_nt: TGTGCCAGCAGCTTTGGACAGGGGACCTACAATGAGCAGTTCTTC

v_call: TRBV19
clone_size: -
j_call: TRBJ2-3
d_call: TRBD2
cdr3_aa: CASSIRPGRALDTQYF
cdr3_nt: TGTGCCAGTAGTATTCGCCCCGGGAGGGCCCTAGATACGCAGTATTTT

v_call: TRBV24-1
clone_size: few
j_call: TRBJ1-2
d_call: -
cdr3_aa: CATSESIAPYGYTF
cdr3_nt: TGTGCCACCAGTGAATCGATCGCTCCCTATGGCTACACCTTC

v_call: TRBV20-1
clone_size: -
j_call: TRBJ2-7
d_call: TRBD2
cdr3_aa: CSARETSGRAYYEQYF
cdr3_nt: TGCAGTGCTAGGGAAACTAGCGGGAGGGCCTACTACGAGCAGTACTTC

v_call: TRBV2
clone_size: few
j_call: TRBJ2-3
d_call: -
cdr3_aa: CASSPEGYRANTDTQYF
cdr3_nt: TGTGCCAGCAGCCCGGAAGGTTACAGGGCGAACACAGATACGCAGTATTTT

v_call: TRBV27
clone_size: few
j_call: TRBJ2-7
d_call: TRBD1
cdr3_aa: CASSLTGQGYYEQYF
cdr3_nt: TGTGCCAGCAGTTTGACGGGACAGGGTTACTACGAGCAGTACTTC

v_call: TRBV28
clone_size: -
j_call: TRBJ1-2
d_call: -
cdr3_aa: CATTRLLGGYTF
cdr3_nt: TGTGCCACCACCAGGCTCCTGGGTGGCTACACCTTC

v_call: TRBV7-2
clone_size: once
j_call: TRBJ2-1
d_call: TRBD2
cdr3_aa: CASSLSISRESSYNEQFF
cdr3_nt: TGTGCCAGCAGCTTGAGCATCTCGCGGGAGAGCTCCTACAATGAGCAGTTCTTC

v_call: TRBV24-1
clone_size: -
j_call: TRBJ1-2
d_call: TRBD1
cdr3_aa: CATSLGQGGGYTF
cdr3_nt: TGTGCCACCAGCTTAGGACAGGGCGGAGGCTACACCTTC

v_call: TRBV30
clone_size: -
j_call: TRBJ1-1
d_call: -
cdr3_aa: CAWSGQTYAEAFF
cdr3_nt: TGTGCCTGGAGTGGACAGACCTACGCTGAAGCTTTCTTT

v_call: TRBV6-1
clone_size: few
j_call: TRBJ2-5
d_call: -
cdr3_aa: CASTHRGGETQYF
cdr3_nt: TGTGCCAGCACACACAGGGGAGGGGAGACCCAGTACTTC

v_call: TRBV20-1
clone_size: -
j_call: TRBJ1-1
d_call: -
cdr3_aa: CSASKWGGMNTEAFF
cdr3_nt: TGCAGTGCTAGCAAATGGGGAGGGATGAACACTGAAGCTTTCTTT

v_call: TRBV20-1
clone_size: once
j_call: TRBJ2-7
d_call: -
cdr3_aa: CSARDRDFYEQYF
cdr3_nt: TGCAGTGCTAGGGACAGAGATTTTTACGAGCAGTACTTC

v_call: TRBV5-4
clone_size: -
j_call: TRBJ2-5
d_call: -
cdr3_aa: CASSSKGGERETQYF
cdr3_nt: TGTGCCAGCAGCTCAAAAGGCGGGGAGCGAGAGACCCAGTACTTC

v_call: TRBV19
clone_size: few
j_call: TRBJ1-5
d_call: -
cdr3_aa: CASSPSWRDQPQHF
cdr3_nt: TGTGCCAGTAGCCCATCCTGGCGCGATCAGCCCCAGCATTTT

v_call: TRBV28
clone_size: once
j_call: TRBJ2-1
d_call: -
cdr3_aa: CASSPWGLLKNEQFF
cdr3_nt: TGTGCCAGCAGTCCATGGGGGTTGTTGAAGAATGAGCAGTTCTTC

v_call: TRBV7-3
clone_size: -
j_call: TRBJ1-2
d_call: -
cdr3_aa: CASSLDGGGVYGYTF
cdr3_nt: TGTGCCAGCAGCTTAGATGGGGGAGGTGTCTATGGCTACACCTTC